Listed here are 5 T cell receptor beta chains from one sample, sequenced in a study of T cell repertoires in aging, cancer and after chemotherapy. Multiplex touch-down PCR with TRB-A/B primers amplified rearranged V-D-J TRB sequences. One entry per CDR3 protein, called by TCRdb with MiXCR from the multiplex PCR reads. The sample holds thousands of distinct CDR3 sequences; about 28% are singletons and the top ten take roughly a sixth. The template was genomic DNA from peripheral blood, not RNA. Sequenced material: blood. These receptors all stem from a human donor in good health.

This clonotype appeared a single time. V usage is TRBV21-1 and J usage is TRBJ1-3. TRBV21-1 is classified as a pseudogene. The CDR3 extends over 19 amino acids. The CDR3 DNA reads TGTGCCAGCAGCAAAGTCGTCTGTACGGTCCGTCTCTCTGGAAACACCATATATTTT. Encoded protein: CASSKVVCTVRLSGNTIYF.

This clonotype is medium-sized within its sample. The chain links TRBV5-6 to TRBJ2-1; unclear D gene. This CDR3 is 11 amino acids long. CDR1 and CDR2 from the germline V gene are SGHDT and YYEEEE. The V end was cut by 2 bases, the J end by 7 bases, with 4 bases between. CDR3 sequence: CASSLQNEQFF. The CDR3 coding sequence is TGTGCCAGCAGCTTACAGAATGAGCAGTTCTTC.

Here the CDR3 reads CASSLGRDYGYTF. The CDR3 DNA is TGTGCCAGCAGCTTAGGCAGGGACTATGGCTACACCTTC. The chain links TRBV7-9 to TRBJ1-2, with D perhaps matching TRBD1 (5 bases). This CDR3 has 13 amino acids. Trimming removed 1 base at V and 3 bases at J, with 6 bases between. CDR1 and CDR2 from the germline V gene are SEHNR and FQNEAQ (reference sequence).

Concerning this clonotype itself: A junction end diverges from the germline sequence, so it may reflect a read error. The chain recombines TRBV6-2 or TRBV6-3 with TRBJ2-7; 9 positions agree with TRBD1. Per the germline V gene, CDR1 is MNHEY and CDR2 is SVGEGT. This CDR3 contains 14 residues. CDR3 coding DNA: TGTGCCAGCAGCTTCACCGGGACAGGGTCCGAGCAGTGCTTC. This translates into CASSFTGTGSEQCF.

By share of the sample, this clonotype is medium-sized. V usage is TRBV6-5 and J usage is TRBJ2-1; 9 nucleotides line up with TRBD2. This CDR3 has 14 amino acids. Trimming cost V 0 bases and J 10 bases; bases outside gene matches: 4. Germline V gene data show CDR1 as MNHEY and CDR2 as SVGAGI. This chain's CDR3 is CASSYSWLAGEQFF. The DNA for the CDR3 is TGTGCCAGCAGTTACTCGTGGCTAGCGGGGGAGCAGTTCTTC.